The 21 T cell receptor beta chains below come from one sample, sequenced in a study of control samples from healthy donors and cancer patients (dated by TCRdb to the early 2020s). The library came from the immunoSEQ multiplex PCR assay. TCRdb limited this immuneACCESS table to in-frame rearrangements with V and J called. A share of clones is missing; checked studies link under half to unresolved V genes, and the rest is unexplained. The sample profile shows some 57,000 clones; nearly 96% of them were found once. Around 1.9% of the sample is held by the ten biggest clonotypes. Sequenced input: blood. These receptor sequences come from a woman aged 25 to 45 in good health.

Only one count was recorded for this clone. The CDR3 region has the DNA TGTGCCAGCAGCCAAGTCGGACTAGCGGGAGGGCCGGGGCCAGATACGCAGTATTTT. Its protein product is CASSQVGLAGGPGPDTQYF. The V gene is TRBV3-1 (or the pseudogene TRBV3-2), the J gene TRBJ2-3; the match to TRBD2 covers 15 bases. The germline gives CDR1 LGHDT, CDR2 YNNKEL (reference sequence). V lost 1 base and J lost 4; bases outside the gene matches: 9. The CDR3 consists of 19 residues.

V is TRBV7-2 and J is TRBJ1-2; TRBD1 matches at 7 bases. The germline CDR1 and CDR2 sequences are SGHTA and FQGNSA. The CDR3 consists of 13 residues. The ends lost 1 base at V and 8 bases at J; junction bases unmatched: 4. As DNA, the CDR3 is TGTGCCAGCAGCTTAGGAGGGGGCGGAGGCTACACCTTC. This translates into CASSLGGGGGYTF.

By share of the sample, this clone is medium-sized. V gene TRBV4-2 combines with J gene TRBJ2-4, with 10 nucleotides matching TRBD2. In germline, CDR1 is LGHNA, CDR2 YNFKEQ. The CDR3 is 19 amino acids. The J segment lost 3 bases and the V segment lost 3 bases, leaving 14 bases of the junction unmatched. The CDR3 nucleotides are TGTGCCAGCAGCCATGGGGGGGCTAGCGGGAGTCTAGACAAAAACATTCAGTACTTC. Translation: CASSHGGASGSLDKNIQYF.

This clone appeared once. V and J are TRBV12-5 and TRBJ1-6; TRBD1 agrees at 8 bases. CDR1 and CDR2 (germline): LGHNT, FRNRAP. The J segment lost 14 bases and the V segment lost 5 bases, leaving 17 bases of the junction unmatched. This CDR3 has 16 residues. CDR3 sequence reads: CASGAGEGQALFTLHF. CDR3 bases: TGTGCTAGTGGTGCCGGCGAGGGACAGGCATTATTCACCCTCCACTTT.

The gene calls are TRBV12-3 or TRBV12-4 and TRBJ2-3; tentatively, D is TRBD1 (5 bases). V gave up 7 bases and J gave up 2 bases, with 7 bases separating them. This CDR3 contains 12 residues. The DNA for the CDR3 is TGTGCCAGCAAGGGGCCCACAGATACGCAGTATTTT. Encoded protein: CASKGPTDTQYF.

The chain has TRBV28 and TRBJ1-2; 7 positions match TRBD1. CDR1 is MDHEN, CDR2 SYDVKM, per germline. There are 18 residues in the CDR3. V dropped 5 bases and J dropped 2; count of bases not matched to a gene: 17. CDR3 residues: CASSGEWGDRRRNYGYTF. The CDR3 DNA reads as TGTGCCAGCAGTGGGGAGTGGGGGGACAGAAGGCGGAACTATGGCTACACCTTC.

The rearrangement joins TRBV7-2 to TRBJ1-1, with D possibly being TRBD1 (6 bases). The germline CDR1 and CDR2 sequences are SGHTA and FQGNSA. The CDR3 runs to 16 residues. Trimming removed 2 bases at V and 0 bases at J, with 13 bases between. CDR3 residues: CASSLIPTGLNTEAFF. DNA of the CDR3: TGTGCCAGCAGCTTAATCCCGACAGGACTGAACACTGAAGCTTTCTTT.

V usage is TRBV3-1 (or the pseudogene TRBV3-2) and J usage is TRBJ2-4; weak D call: TRBD2 (6 bases). Between the trimmed V and J ends, which lost 4 bases and 3 bases, there was a span of 10 bases. The CDR3 spans 14 residues. The germline V gene encodes CDR1 LGHDT and CDR2 YNNKEL (reference sequence). The CDR3 protein is CASSLTSLKNIQYF. CDR3 in DNA: TGTGCCAGCAGCCTGACTAGTCTCAAAAACATTCAGTACTTC.

The V call is TRBV12-3 or TRBV12-4, the J call TRBJ2-2; D possibly corresponds to TRBD1 (5 bases). The V end lost 11 bases, the J end lost 3 bases, and 10 bases lay between the germline ends. The CDR3 consists of 12 residues. The CDR3 coding sequence is TGTGCCGGAGCCAGGGACACCGGGGAGCTGTTTTTT. Encoded protein: CAGARDTGELFF.

V usage is TRBV5-1 and J usage is TRBJ1-1, with 10 positions matching TRBD1. Germline trimming cut 4 bases from V and 7 bases from J; bases unmatched to any gene: 10. The CDR3 loop spans 15 amino acids. Germline V gives CDR1 SGHRS, CDR2 YFSETQ. In DNA form, the CDR3 reads TGCGCCAGCAGCCTAACCGGGACAGGGGCCGTTGAAGCTTTCTTT. Translating gives CASSLTGTGAVEAFF. Based on the CDR3 plus reference TRBV5-1 and TRBJ1-1, the full variable domain is KAGVTQTPRYLIKTRGQQVTLSCSPISGHRSVSWYQQTPGQGLQFLFEYFSETQRNKGNFPGRFSGRQFSNSRSEMNVSTLELGDSALYLCASSLTGTGAVEAFFGQGTRLTVV.

Details on this clone: This sample also contains other DNA sequences that code for the same CDR3. The gene calls are TRBV4-1 and TRBJ2-7; 11 positions match TRBD1. The V gene end was trimmed by 1 base and the J gene end by 3 bases; junction bases not matched to a gene: 2. This CDR3 spans 15 amino acids. Per germline, CDR1 MGHRA and CDR2 YSYEKL. CDR3 in amino acids: CASSQVGTGGYEQYF. The CDR3, as DNA: TGCGCCAGCAGCCAAGTGGGGACAGGGGGCTACGAGCAGTACTTC.

A single count supports this clone. The CDR3 DNA reads as TGTGCCAGCAGTCTAGGGACTAGCGGGATCGCCGGGGAGCTGTTTTTT. It specifies CASSLGTSGIAGELFF. This chain links TRBV28 with TRBJ2-2; TRBD2 matches at 13 bases. Germline CDR1 MDHEN, CDR2 SYDVKM. CDR3 size: 16 residues. Trimming at V came to 5 bases and at J to 6 bases, leaving 6 bases not matched to a gene.

The chain links TRBV28 to TRBJ2-7; 8 nucleotides agree with TRBD2. Germline-derived CDR1 and CDR2 are MDHEN and SYDVKM. The V segment lost 2 bases and the J segment 2 bases; nucleotides outside the gene matches: 8. CDR3 size: 16 residues. CDR3 nucleotides: TGTGCCAGCAGTTTACCCCGGACTAGCAGTACCTACGAGCAGTACTTC. This translates into CASSLPRTSSTYEQYF.

A single count supports this clone. V usage is TRBV28 and J usage is TRBJ1-5; a possible D gene is TRBD1 (5 bases). There are 15 residues in the CDR3. V lost 2 bases, J lost 4 bases, and 12 bases lay in between. CDR1 MDHEN and CDR2 SYDVKM come from the germline V gene. The CDR3 region has the DNA TGTGCCAGCAGTTTAAGCGGTCAGGGTAATCAGCCCCAGCATTTT. This gives the protein CASSLSGQGNQPQHF.

This chain connects TRBV30 to TRBJ2-7, with 7 bases lining up with TRBD1. The CDR3 spans 14 residues. Losses at the gene ends were 5 bases for V and 7 bases for J; bases not matched to a gene: 14. Per germline, CDR1 GTSNPN and CDR2 SVGIG (reference sequence). The CDR3 DNA follows: TGTGCCTGGGCACACGGGACAGCCGGAGGTGAGCAGTACTTC. Protein: CAWAHGTAGGEQYF.

CDR3 protein: CATRGLGQGELFF. CDR3 in DNA: TGTGCCACCAGAGGACTAGGCCAAGGGGAGCTGTTTTTT. This sequence joins TRBV10-3 and TRBJ2-2; 7 bases fit TRBD2. There are 13 residues in the CDR3. V gave up 10 bases and J gave up 8 bases; unmatched junction bases: 10. Germline loops: CDR1 ENHRY, CDR2 SYGVKD.

This clone has only one observation. The genes are TRBV28 and TRBJ2-7; D unresolved. The V gene's germline CDR1 is MDHEN and CDR2 SYDVKM. V dropped 8 bases and J dropped 6 bases, with 8 bases sitting between them. The CDR3 is made up of 10 amino acids. As DNA, the CDR3 is TGTGCCAGCGGAGCCCCCGAGCAGTACTTC. Its translation: CASGAPEQYF.

V gene TRBV10-3 combines with J gene TRBJ1-1; D gene unclear. Germline values: CDR1 ENHRY, CDR2 SYGVKD. V was clipped by 0 bases and J by 3 bases, with 5 bases between them. This CDR3 comprises 13 residues. The CDR3, as DNA: TGTGCCATCAGTGAGTCGCCGGACACTGAAGCTTTCTTT. Its protein is CAISESPDTEAFF.

The table lists this clone with a count of one. The CDR3 is CASGTSNTGELFF. CDR3 bases: TGTGCCAGCGGGACTAGTAACACCGGGGAGCTGTTTTTT. The chain combines TRBV25-1 with TRBJ2-2; 8 positions match TRBD2. V gave up 8 bases and J gave up 2 bases; unmatched junction bases: 1. Germline V gene data show CDR1 as MGHDK and CDR2 as SYGVNS. The CDR3 sequence is 13 residues long. Looking up the rest from reference TRBV25-1 and TRBJ2-2 gives the full variable domain: EADIYQTPRYLVIGTGKKITLECSQTMGHDKMYWYQQDPGMELHLIHYSYGVNSTEKGDLSSESTVSRIRTEHFPLTLESARPSHTSQYLCASGTSNTGELFFGEGSRLTVL.

The chain is built from TRBV19 and TRBJ1-5, with TRBD1 as a possible D gene (5 bases). The germline CDR1 and CDR2 sequences are LNHDA and SQIVND (reference sequence). This CDR3 has 12 residues. V was clipped by 4 bases and J by 9 bases, with 10 bases between them. In DNA, the CDR3 is TGTGCCAGTAGTAGTAACGGGGGGCCCCAGCATTTT. As protein: CASSSNGGPQHF.

This chain uses TRBV19 with TRBJ1-5, with D unresolved. From germline, CDR1 is LNHDA and CDR2 SQIVND (reference sequence). V was trimmed by 5 bases and J by 5 bases, leaving 16 bases between them. The CDR3 is 15 residues long. The CDR3 DNA is TGTGCCAGTAGTTCACTCAGCCGGGGAGATCAGCCCCAGCATTTT. Encoded protein: CASSSLSRGDQPQHF.